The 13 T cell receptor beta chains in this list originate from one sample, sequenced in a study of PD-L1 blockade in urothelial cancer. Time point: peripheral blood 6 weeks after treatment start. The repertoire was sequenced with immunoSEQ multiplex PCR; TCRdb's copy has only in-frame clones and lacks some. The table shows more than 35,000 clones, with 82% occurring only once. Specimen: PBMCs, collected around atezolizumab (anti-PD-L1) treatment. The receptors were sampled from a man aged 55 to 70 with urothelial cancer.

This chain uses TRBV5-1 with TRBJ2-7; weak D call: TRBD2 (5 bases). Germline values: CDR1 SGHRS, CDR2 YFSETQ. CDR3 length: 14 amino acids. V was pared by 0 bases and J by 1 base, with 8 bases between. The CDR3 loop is CASSLVGGSYEQYF. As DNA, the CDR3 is TGCGCCAGCAGCTTGGTTGGAGGATCCTACGAGCAGTACTTC. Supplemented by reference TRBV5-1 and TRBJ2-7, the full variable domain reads KAGVTQTPRYLIKTRGQQVTLSCSPISGHRSVSWYQQTPGQGLQFLFEYFSETQRNKGNFPGRFSGRQFSNSRSEMNVSTLELGDSALYLCASSLVGGSYEQYFGPGTRLTVT.

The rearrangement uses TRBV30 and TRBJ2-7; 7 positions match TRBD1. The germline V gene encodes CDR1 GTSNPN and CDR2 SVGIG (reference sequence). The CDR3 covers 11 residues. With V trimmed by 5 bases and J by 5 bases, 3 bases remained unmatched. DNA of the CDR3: TGTGCCTGGCGGGACAGACACGAGCAGTACTTC. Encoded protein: CAWRDRHEQYF.

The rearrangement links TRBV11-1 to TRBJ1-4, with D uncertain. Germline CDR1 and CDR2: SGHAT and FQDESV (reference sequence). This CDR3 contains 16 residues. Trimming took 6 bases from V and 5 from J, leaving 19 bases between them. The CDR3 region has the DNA TGTGCCAGCAGTCCGACCACGGGATACCGGAATGAAAAACTGTTTTTT. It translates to CASSPTTGYRNEKLFF.

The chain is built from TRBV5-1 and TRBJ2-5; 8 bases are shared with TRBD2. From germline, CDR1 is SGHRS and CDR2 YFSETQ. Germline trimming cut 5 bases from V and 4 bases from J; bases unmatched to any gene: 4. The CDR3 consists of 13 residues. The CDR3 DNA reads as TGCGCCAGCAGGGTTCGGGAGGGAGAGACCCAGTACTTC. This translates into CASRVREGETQYF.

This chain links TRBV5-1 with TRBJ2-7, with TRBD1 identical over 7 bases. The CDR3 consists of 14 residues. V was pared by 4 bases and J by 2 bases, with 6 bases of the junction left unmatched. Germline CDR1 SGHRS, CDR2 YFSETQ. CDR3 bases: TGCGCCAGCAGCCAAGCGACAGGGACCTACGAGCAGTACTTC. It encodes CASSQATGTYEQYF.

The CDR3 protein is CASSQEGTGIESPQHF. CDR3 sequence (DNA): TGCGCCAGCAGCCAAGAAGGGACAGGGATCGAATCGCCCCAGCATTTT. This chain uses TRBV4-1 with TRBJ1-5; 9 bases match TRBD1. Trimming took 0 bases from V and 9 from J; bases not matched to a gene: 9. CDR3 size: 16 residues. The germline CDR1 and CDR2 sequences are MGHRA and YSYEKL.

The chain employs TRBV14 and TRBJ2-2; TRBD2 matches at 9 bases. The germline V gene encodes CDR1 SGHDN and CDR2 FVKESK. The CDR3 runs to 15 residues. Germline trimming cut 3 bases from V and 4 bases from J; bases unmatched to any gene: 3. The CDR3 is CASSQAGGPTGELFF. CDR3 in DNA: TGTGCCAGCAGCCAGGCGGGGGGGCCCACCGGGGAGCTGTTTTTT.

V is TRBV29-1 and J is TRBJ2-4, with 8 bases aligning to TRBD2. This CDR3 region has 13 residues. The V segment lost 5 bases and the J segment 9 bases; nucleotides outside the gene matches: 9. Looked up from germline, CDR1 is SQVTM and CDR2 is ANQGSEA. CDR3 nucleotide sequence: TGCAGCGTTAATAGCGGGGAAAAGGGCATTCAGTACTTC. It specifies CSVNSGEKGIQYF.

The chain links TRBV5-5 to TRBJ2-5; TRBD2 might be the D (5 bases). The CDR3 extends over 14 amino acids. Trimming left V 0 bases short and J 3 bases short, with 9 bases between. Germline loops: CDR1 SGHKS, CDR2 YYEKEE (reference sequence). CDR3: CASSLGVGKETQYF. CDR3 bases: TGTGCCAGCAGCTTGGGGGTCGGGAAAGAGACCCAGTACTTC.

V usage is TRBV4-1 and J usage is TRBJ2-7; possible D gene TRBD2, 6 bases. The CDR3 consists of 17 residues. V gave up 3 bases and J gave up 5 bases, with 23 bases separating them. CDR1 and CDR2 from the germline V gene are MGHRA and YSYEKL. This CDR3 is CASSHPMASPGTHEQYF. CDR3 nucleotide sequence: TGCGCCAGCAGCCACCCTATGGCCTCGCCAGGGACTCACGAGCAGTACTTC.

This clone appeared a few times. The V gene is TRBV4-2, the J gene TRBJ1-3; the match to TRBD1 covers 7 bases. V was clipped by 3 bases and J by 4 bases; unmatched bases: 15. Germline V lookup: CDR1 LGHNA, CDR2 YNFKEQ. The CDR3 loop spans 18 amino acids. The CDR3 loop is CASSQGTPGQQFGNTIYF. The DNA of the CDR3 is TGTGCCAGCAGCCAGGGCACCCCGGGACAGCAATTCGGAAACACCATATATTTT.

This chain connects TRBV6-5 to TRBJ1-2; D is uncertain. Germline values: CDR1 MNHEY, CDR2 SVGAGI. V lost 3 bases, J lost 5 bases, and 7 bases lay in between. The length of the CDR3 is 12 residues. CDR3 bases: TGTGCCAGCAGTTATAAGGAGTATGGCTACACCTTC. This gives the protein CASSYKEYGYTF.

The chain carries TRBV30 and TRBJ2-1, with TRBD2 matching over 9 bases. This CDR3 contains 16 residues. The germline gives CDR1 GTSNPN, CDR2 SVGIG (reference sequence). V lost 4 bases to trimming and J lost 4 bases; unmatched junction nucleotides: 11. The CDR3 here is CAWTSLRLAEYNEQFF. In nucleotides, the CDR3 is TGTGCCTGGACCAGCCTCAGACTAGCGGAATACAATGAGCAGTTCTTC.